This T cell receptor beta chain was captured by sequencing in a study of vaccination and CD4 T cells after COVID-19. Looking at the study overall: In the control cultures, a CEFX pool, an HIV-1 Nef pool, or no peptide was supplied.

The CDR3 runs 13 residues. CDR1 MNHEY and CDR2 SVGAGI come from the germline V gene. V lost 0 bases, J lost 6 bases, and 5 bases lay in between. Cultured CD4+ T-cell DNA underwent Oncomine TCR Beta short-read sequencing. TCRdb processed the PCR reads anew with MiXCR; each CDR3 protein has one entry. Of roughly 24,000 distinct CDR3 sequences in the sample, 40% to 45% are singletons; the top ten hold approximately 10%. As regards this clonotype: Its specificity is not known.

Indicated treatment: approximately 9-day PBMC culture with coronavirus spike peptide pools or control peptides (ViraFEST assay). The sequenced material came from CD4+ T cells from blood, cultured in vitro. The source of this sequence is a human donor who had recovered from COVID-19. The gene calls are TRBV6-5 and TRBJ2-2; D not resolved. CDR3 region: CASSYSDAGELFF. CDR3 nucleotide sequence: TGTGCCAGCAGTTACTCGGACGCCGGGGAGCTGTTTTTT.